What follows describes a single TCR beta chain. Assay used: immunoSEQ multiplex PCR; TCRdb lists only in-frame clones, some missing. The sample lists about 77,000 clones, more than 70% occurring once. Germline assignment: CDR1 LNHDA and CDR2 SQIVND (reference sequence). The V and J ends lost 3 bases and 1 base, in that order; junction bases with no gene match: 9. CDR3 size: 17 residues. The entry originates in a study of blood T cell repertoires in COVID-19. Study background: Samples came from the United States, Italy and Spain, spanning acute and convalescent COVID-19.

The TCR was taken from a woman of 80 years or more with acute or convalescent COVID-19. The gene calls are TRBV19 and TRBJ1-1; 9 bases agree with TRBD1. The sample comprised peripheral blood. The CDR3 region is CASSIGQGPARNTEAFF. In DNA form, the CDR3 reads TGTGCCAGTAGTATCGGACAGGGGCCAGCTCGGAACACTGAAGCTTTCTTT. The full variable domain, completed using reference TRBV19 and TRBJ1-1, is DGGITQSPKYLFRKEGQNVTLSCEQNLNHDAMYWYRQDPGQGLRLIYYSQIVNDFQKGDIAEGYSVSREKKESFPLTVTSAQKNPTAFYLCASSIGQGPARNTEAFFGQGTRLTVV.